One TCR beta chain is described in this entry. The antigen is unknown. Trimming removed 0 bases at V and 5 bases at J, with 13 bases between. This CDR3 spans 15 amino acids. Data came from immunoSEQ multiplex PCR; TCRdb stores just in-frame clones and leaves some out. The data show roughly 10,000 clones, over 65% seen once. The data were obtained in a study of CD4+ T cells in melanoma. Study observations and caveats: CD8+ T cell, macrophage and B cell function reportedly correlated with neoantigen-specific CD4+ T cells. In melanoma, neoantigen-specific CD4+ T cells reportedly differed in differentiation state.

The TCR was taken from a human donor with melanoma. The specimen sequenced was cells from a culture (not recorded whether cultured in vitro). The J gene is TRBJ2-5, the V gene TRBV23-1, with a tentative D call TRBD2 (5 bases). TRBV23-1 is identified as an open reading frame with a role that is uncertain. The CDR3 nucleotides are TGCGCCAGCAGTCAATCTGGGCTAGCTGGGGAGACCCAGTACTTC. Translation gives CASSQSGLAGETQYF.